This entry concerns a single T cell receptor (beta chain). Its specificity is unknown. The data were taken from a study of regulatory T cells in long-lasting Graves disease. Study findings and constraints: Persistent disease preferred TRBV28, TRBJ1-2 and TRBJ2-5; new disease, TRBV20-1 and TRBJ2-1.

Construction of the TCR beta libraries employed iRepertoire HTBI primers in conjunction with Arm-PCR of CDR3 regions. MiXCR, applied by TCRdb to the multiplex PCR reads, yields one record per CDR3 protein. The repertoire holds about 620,000 distinct CDR3 sequences, with around 15% as singletons. The CDR3 runs 14 residues. The germline CDR1 and CDR2 sequences are MNHNS and SASEGT. The germline V and J ends were trimmed by 6 bases and 0 bases, with 9 bases remaining between them. Time point meaning: newly diagnosed GD, antithyroid drugs for less than 3 months. Construction of the TCR library relied on RNA isolated from PBMCs. These data also formed part of another study, on T cells in Graves' hyperthyroidism and ophthalmopathy. That study adds: Calling Graves' hyperthyroidism stable meant ophthalmopathy did not progress within 18 months. The HTBI primer set drove a first-round RT-PCR of the TCR CDR3.

This receptor was taken from a young woman with Graves disease. The V and J genes are TRBV6-1 and TRBJ2-1; D is possibly TRBD2 (5 bases). The sample here was peripheral blood mononuclear cells (PBMCs), taken at new diagnosis, from a patient treated with antithyroid drugs. As DNA, the CDR3 is TGTGCCAGCAGACCGGGGAGCTCCTACAATGAGCAGTTCTTC. Translating it yields CASRPGSSYNEQFF.